This is a list of T cell receptor beta chains from one sample in a study of blood T cell repertoires in COVID-19. Clones were sequenced by immunoSEQ multiplex PCR, and TCRdb holds only the in-frame ones, with some missing. The top ten hold 1.5% to 2% of the sample, which has 250,000 to 400,000 clones, approximately 88% seen once. The sequenced material came from peripheral blood. The receptor set was obtained from a woman aged 30 to 39 with COVID-19, enrolled during active disease. Each CDR3 is given with its conserved first and last residue. The D gene is left open where the match is weak. The listing skips clone size in some rows; elsewhere it reads once, few, many or a size class.

V gene	clone size	CDR3 length	J gene	D gene	CDR3 protein	CDR3 DNA
TRBV6-5	NA	14	TRBJ1-1	NA	CASRTTDMNTEAFF	TGTGCCAGCAGAACGACAGATATGAACACTGAAGCTTTCTTT
TRBV7-9	NA	17	TRBJ2-5	TRBD2	CASRLGTSGGYQETQYF	TGTGCCAGCAGGCTGGGGACTAGCGGGGGCTATCAAGAGACCCAGTACTTC
TRBV7-9	NA	16	TRBJ1-1	TRBD1	CASSLGAGGVGTEAFF	TGTGCCAGCAGCTTAGGGGCAGGGGGCGTCGGCACTGAAGCTTTCTTT
TRBV7-2	NA	15	TRBJ1-4	TRBD1	CASSFDRGTNEKLFF	TGTGCCAGCAGCTTCGACAGGGGAACTAATGAAAAACTGTTTTTT
TRBV29-1	NA	12	TRBJ1-2	TRBD1	CSVDPGGGGYTF	TGCAGCGTAGACCCAGGGGGCGGTGGCTACACCTTC
TRBV5-1	NA	15	TRBJ1-4	NA	CASSLESSPNEKLFF	TGCGCCAGCAGCTTGGAGAGTTCTCCTAATGAAAAACTGTTTTTT
TRBV7-9	NA	12	TRBJ2-2	NA	CAPEGDTGELFF	TGTGCCCCTGAGGGAGACACCGGGGAGCTGTTTTTT
TRBV5-4	NA	13	TRBJ1-1	NA	CASSQSQGGGAFF	TGTGCCAGCAGCCAGAGCCAGGGAGGGGGAGCTTTCTTT
TRBV6-6	NA	15	TRBJ1-2	NA	CASSYSKQNNYGYTF	TGTGCCAGCAGTTACTCGAAACAGAATAACTATGGCTACACCTTC
TRBV21-1	NA	15	TRBJ2-7	NA	CASSKGWRGGYEQYF	TGTGCCAGCAGCAAAGGGTGGCGGGGAGGCTACGAGCAGTACTTC
TRBV7-9	NA	13	TRBJ2-7	TRBD2	CASSLGGRAPQYF	TGTGCCAGCAGCTTAGGGGGGAGGGCGCCGCAGTACTTC
TRBV18	NA	14	TRBJ1-1	NA	CASSLTGQNTEAFF	TGTGCCAGCTCACTGACAGGCCAGAACACTGAAGCTTTCTTT
TRBV2	NA	14	TRBJ1-5	NA	CASSAREGGQPQHF	TGTGCCAGCAGTGCCAGGGAGGGCGGACAGCCCCAGCATTTT
TRBV30	NA	14	TRBJ1-3	NA	CAWRADRSGNTIYF	TGTGCCTGGAGGGCTGACAGATCCGGAAACACCATATATTTT
TRBV15	NA	13	TRBJ2-2	TRBD2	CATSRELAGGLFF	TGTGCCACCAGCAGAGAGCTAGCGGGGGGGCTGTTTTTT
TRBV5-6	NA	14	TRBJ1-2	TRBD1	CASSRRDRGNGYTF	TGTGCCAGCAGCAGACGAGACAGGGGGAATGGCTACACCTTC
TRBV13	NA	14	TRBJ2-3	NA	CASSPSPSADTQYF	TGTGCCAGCAGCCCCAGCCCAAGCGCAGATACGCAGTATTTT
TRBV11-3	many	13	TRBJ1-4	TRBD1	CASRPTGGEKLFF	TGTGCCAGCAGACCCACAGGGGGTGAAAAACTGTTTTTT
TRBV3-1/TRBV3-2	once	14	TRBJ1-5	NA	CASSQVLSNQPQHF	TGTGCCAGCAGCCAAGTATTGAGCAATCAGCCCCAGCATTTT
TRBV7-2	NA	14	TRBJ2-7	TRBD2	CASSKLAGVYEQYF	TGTGCCAGCAGCAAACTAGCGGGGGTTTACGAGCAGTACTTC
TRBV7-2	NA	16	TRBJ1-5	NA	CASNQGILGQGSPQHF	TGTGCCAGCAACCAGGGTATCTTGGGCCAGGGATCGCCCCAGCATTTT
TRBV29-1	NA	15	TRBJ1-2	TRBD1	CSAMGQGGYSYGYTF	TGCAGCGCCATGGGACAGGGAGGTTATAGCTATGGCTACACCTTC
TRBV19	NA	14	TRBJ1-5	NA	CASSISGNGEPQHF	TGTGCCAGTAGTATTTCCGGGAATGGAGAGCCCCAGCATTTT
TRBV7-9	NA	14	TRBJ2-5	NA	CASSLVGSTETQYF	TGTGCCAGCAGCTTAGTCGGGTCTACAGAGACCCAGTACTTC
TRBV7-2	once	16	TRBJ1-2	NA	CASSFGIGVSNYGYTF	TGTGCCAGCAGCTTCGGAATAGGGGTATCCAACTATGGCTACACCTTC
TRBV9	NA	14	TRBJ1-2	NA	CASSVGRGNYGYTF	TGTGCCAGCAGCGTAGGCAGGGGAAACTATGGCTACACCTTC
TRBV7-2	NA	13	TRBJ1-5	NA	CASSLVANQPQHF	TGTGCCAGCAGCTTAGTGGCTAATCAGCCCCAGCATTTT
TRBV5-6	NA	13	TRBJ2-3	TRBD1	CASSLEGQGTQYF	TGTGCCAGCAGCCTAGAAGGACAGGGGACGCAGTATTTT
TRBV19	NA	16	TRBJ2-1	TRBD2	CASKAFWSPGGNEQFF	TGTGCCAGTAAGGCGTTTTGGTCCCCGGGGGGAAATGAGCAGTTCTTC
TRBV7-6	NA	14	TRBJ1-4	TRBD1	CASSFGGQLQKLFF	TGTGCCAGCAGCTTCGGGGGACAGTTGCAAAAACTGTTTTTT
TRBV28	NA	15	TRBJ1-6	TRBD1	CASITGGGRNSPLHF	TGTGCCAGCATAACAGGGGGCGGACGTAATTCACCCCTCCACTTT
TRBV7-2	NA	16	TRBJ1-2	NA	CASSLGRDPGRDGYTF	TGTGCCAGCAGCTTAGGCCGGGACCCGGGGAGGGATGGCTACACCTTC
TRBV19	once	14	TRBJ1-1	NA	CASSMAGMNTEAFF	TGTGCCAGTAGTATGGCTGGCATGAACACTGAAGCTTTCTTT
TRBV6-2/TRBV6-3	NA	19	TRBJ2-3	TRBD2	CASSYSMTSGGADLDTQYF	TGTGCCAGCAGTTACTCGATGACTAGCGGGGGGGCCGATTTAGATACGCAGTATTTT
TRBV4-2	NA	16	TRBJ2-2	TRBD1	CASSQGQGANTGELFF	TGTGCCAGCAGCCAAGGGCAGGGGGCAAACACCGGGGAGCTGTTTTTT
TRBV11-2	NA	14	TRBJ2-1	NA	CASSLAPPVNEQFF	TGTGCCAGCAGCTTAGCCCCCCCCGTCAATGAGCAGTTCTTC
TRBV7-9	NA	14	TRBJ1-1	NA	CASSLRQAGTEAFF	TGTGCCAGCAGCTTACGACAGGCGGGCACTGAAGCTTTCTTT
TRBV6-5	few	16	TRBJ2-6	NA	CASSYSEGSGANVLTF	TGTGCCAGCAGTTACTCAGAGGGCTCTGGGGCCAACGTCCTGACTTTC
TRBV10-3	NA	13	TRBJ1-6	TRBD1	CATSGQENSPLHF	TGTGCCACCTCAGGACAGGAGAATTCACCCCTCCACTTT
TRBV7-2	NA	16	TRBJ1-6	TRBD1	CASSLYRQGFNSPLHF	TGTGCCAGCAGCTTATACCGACAGGGCTTCAATTCACCCCTCCACTTT
TRBV4-1	NA	13	TRBJ1-6	NA	CASSSGSGSPLHF	TGCGCCAGCAGCTCTGGGAGCGGTTCACCCCTCCACTTT
TRBV7-8	NA	15	TRBJ2-4	TRBD1	CASSSYRGAKNIQYF	TGTGCCAGCAGCTCCTACAGGGGGGCCAAAAACATTCAGTACTTC
TRBV4-1	NA	16	TRBJ1-2	NA	CASSRETTGFNYGYTF	TGCGCCAGCAGCCGAGAGACCACAGGGTTTAACTATGGCTACACCTTC
TRBV4-3	NA	16	TRBJ1-1	NA	CASSQQYKGLGTEAFF	TGCGCCAGCAGCCAACAGTATAAGGGACTAGGCACTGAAGCTTTCTTT
TRBV19	NA	15	TRBJ2-1	TRBD1	CASSIVGTADNEQFF	TGTGCCAGTAGTATAGTCGGGACAGCAGACAATGAGCAGTTCTTC
TRBV5-4	NA	15	TRBJ1-4	TRBD1	CASNTGGATNEKLFF	TGTGCCAGCAACACAGGGGGGGCAACTAATGAAAAACTGTTTTTT
TRBV12-3/TRBV12-4	NA	13	TRBJ1-5	NA	CASSSWTVQPQHF	TGTGCCAGCAGTTCGTGGACAGTCCAACCCCAGCATTTT
TRBV5-4	NA	18	TRBJ2-6	TRBD1	CASSVPTGARTGANVLTF	TGTGCCAGCAGCGTACCGACAGGGGCGCGGACTGGGGCCAACGTCCTGACTTTC
TRBV19	NA	16	TRBJ1-6	TRBD1	CASSIVRTGHNSPLHF	TGTGCCAGTAGTATAGTGCGGACAGGTCATAATTCACCCCTCCACTTT
TRBV18	NA	13	TRBJ2-7	NA	CASSPPSVYEQYF	TGTGCCAGCTCACCACCGAGCGTTTACGAGCAGTACTTC
TRBV2	NA	15	TRBJ2-1	NA	CASRGLRRSGNEQFF	TGTGCCAGCAGGGGACTCCGGAGGAGCGGCAATGAGCAGTTCTTC
TRBV15	NA	15	TRBJ1-1	NA	CATSRDSGGGTEAFF	TGTGCCACCAGCAGAGATTCGGGCGGGGGGACTGAAGCTTTCTTT
TRBV28	NA	14	TRBJ2-7	NA	CASRRTPDPYEQYF	TGTGCCAGCAGGCGGACACCAGATCCCTACGAGCAGTACTTC
TRBV30	NA	13	TRBJ2-1	NA	CACLGGAIHEQFF	TGTGCCTGCCTCGGGGGAGCAATCCATGAGCAGTTCTTC
TRBV5-4	NA	16	TRBJ1-4	TRBD1	CASSSTRDRGQEKLFF	TGTGCCAGCAGCTCAACCCGGGACAGGGGGCAGGAAAAACTGTTTTTT
TRBV7-9	NA	15	TRBJ2-7	TRBD1	CASSSTGTGFYEQYF	TGTGCCAGCAGCTCCACCGGGACAGGGTTCTACGAGCAGTACTTC
TRBV27	NA	15	TRBJ2-1	TRBD1	CASSQQGASYNEQFF	TGTGCCAGCAGCCAACAGGGGGCTTCCTACAATGAGCAGTTCTTC
TRBV6-6	NA	16	TRBJ1-2	TRBD1	CASSPDRDRLRAGYTF	TGTGCCAGCAGTCCCGACAGGGATCGCCTTAGGGCTGGCTACACCTTC
TRBV6-2/TRBV6-3	NA	14	TRBJ2-1	TRBD2	CASSYGTSVNEQFF	TGTGCCAGCAGTTACGGGACTAGCGTCAATGAGCAGTTCTTC
TRBV6-5	NA	16	TRBJ1-6	NA	CASSYRSDINNSPLHF	TGTGCCAGCAGTTACCGTTCGGACATTAATAATTCACCCCTCCACTTT